These 7 T cell receptor beta chains came from one sample sequenced in a study of cytomegalovirus exposure and HLA in healthy donors. The PCR used 60 Vbeta and 13 Jbeta primers. Profiling relied on immunoSEQ multiplex PCR, and the TCRdb table lists in-frame clones only, not all of them. The top ten hold 4% to 5% of the sample, which has about 190,000 clones, just under 75% seen once. Sequenced: PBMCs. These receptor sequences come from a man younger than 45 in good health and CMV-seropositive.

With respect to this clone: The junction departs from germline at one end; a sequencing error may be responsible. The chain has TRBV29-1 and TRBJ2-7; 9 nucleotides line up with TRBD2. The germline V gene encodes CDR1 SQVTM and CDR2 ANQGSEA. The CDR3 has 13 amino acids. CDR3 DNA: TGCAGCATTGAAGCGGGGGGCCTTTACGAGCAGTACTTC. This sequence encodes CSIEAGGLYEQYF.

The chain employs TRBV6-5 and TRBJ2-7; 9 bases align to TRBD1. Germline lookup yields CDR1 MNHEY and CDR2 SVGAGI. The ends lost 6 bases at V and 1 base at J; junction bases unmatched: 7. The CDR3 consists of 15 residues. CDR3 DNA: TGTGCCAGCAGAACACAGGGGGCCGGATCCTACGAGCAGTACTTC. Translated, it gives CASRTQGAGSYEQYF.

The chain employs TRBV15 and TRBJ2-3; D might be TRBD1 (5 bases). The CDR3 is made up of 16 amino acids. Germline CDR1 LNHNV, CDR2 YYDKDF (reference sequence). V was shortened by 0 bases and J by 0 bases, with 10 bases between the two germline ends. CDR3 region: CATSRETGLSTDTQYF. The CDR3 coding sequence is TGTGCCACCAGCAGAGAAACAGGCCTTAGCACAGATACGCAGTATTTT. Drawing the rest from reference TRBV15 and TRBJ2-3, the complete variable domain is DAMVIQNPRYQVTQFGKPVTLSCSQTLNHNVMYWYQQKSSQAPKLLFHYYDKDFNNEADTPDNFQSRRPNTSFCFLDIRSPGLGDTAMYLCATSRETGLSTDTQYFGPGTRLTVL.

The chain couples TRBV10-3 to TRBJ1-1, with D unclear. This CDR3 is built from 14 residues. Deletions cut 3 bases from V and 4 bases from J, with 12 bases between. The germline V gene has CDR1 ENHRY and CDR2 SYGVKD. Here the CDR3 DNA reads TGTGCCATCAGTGAAAGACACGCCGCCACTGAAGCTTTCTTT. Translation gives CAISERHAATEAFF.

For this clone: At one of its ends the junction is not consistent with the germline gene, which may arise from a read error. J is TRBJ1-2 and V is TRBV10-3; 7 bases line up with TRBD1. Germline V gives CDR1 ENHRY, CDR2 SYGVKD. The CDR3 extends over 12 amino acids. CDR3 DNA: TGTACCATCGCCGGGACAGCCTATGGCTACACCTTC. Translated, it gives CTIAGTAYGYTF.

This clone has a handful of counts. This chain joins TRBV13 and TRBJ2-3; TRBD2 agrees at 13 bases. V was clipped by 6 bases and J by 4 bases; unmatched bases: 13. The germline V gene encodes CDR1 PRHDT and CDR2 FYEKMQ (reference sequence). The CDR3 runs to 18 residues. CDR3 bases: TGTGCCAGCAGGAAACTAGCGGGAGGGCCTGAAGAGTCAGATACGCAGTATTTT. This codes for CASRKLAGGPEESDTQYF.

This clone showed up just once. The V and J genes are TRBV4-1 and TRBJ2-5; TRBD1 agrees at 7 bases. J lost 7 bases, V lost 5 bases, and 7 bases had no gene match. Per germline, CDR1 MGHRA and CDR2 YSYEKL. This CDR3 is built from 13 residues. The CDR3 nucleotides read TGCGCCAGCAGCGCGCGACAGGGCGGGACCCAGTACTTC. Translating it yields CASSARQGGTQYF.